This TCR beta chain was captured in a study of T cell responses to AZD1222 COVID-19 vaccine. Study results and caveats: Close to half of spike-specific TCRs reportedly recognize unmutated variant regions. Compared with day 0, the breadth and depth of the Spike-specific TCR repertoire rose significantly after two doses of AZD1222. In a largely white British group with more females than males, clonal diversity was possibly underestimated.

As for this clone: The antigen remains undetermined.

Assay used: immunoSEQ multiplex PCR; TCRdb lists only in-frame clones, some missing. The repertoire has around 64,000 clones, around 82% of them found once; the top ten carry under 8.5%. The CDR3 covers 13 residues. Germline assignment: CDR1 SGHDN and CDR2 FVKESK. Deletions cut 3 bases from V and 4 bases from J, with 7 bases between. Sequencing used peripheral blood, obtained 28 days after the second AZD1222 dose. V gene TRBV14 combines with J gene TRBJ1-5; no clear D gene. This receptor was obtained from an adult who received the AZD1222 COVID-19 vaccine. The CDR3 DNA follows: TGTGCCAGCAGCCAGGGTTGGAATCAGCCCCAGCATTTT. It specifies CASSQGWNQPQHF.